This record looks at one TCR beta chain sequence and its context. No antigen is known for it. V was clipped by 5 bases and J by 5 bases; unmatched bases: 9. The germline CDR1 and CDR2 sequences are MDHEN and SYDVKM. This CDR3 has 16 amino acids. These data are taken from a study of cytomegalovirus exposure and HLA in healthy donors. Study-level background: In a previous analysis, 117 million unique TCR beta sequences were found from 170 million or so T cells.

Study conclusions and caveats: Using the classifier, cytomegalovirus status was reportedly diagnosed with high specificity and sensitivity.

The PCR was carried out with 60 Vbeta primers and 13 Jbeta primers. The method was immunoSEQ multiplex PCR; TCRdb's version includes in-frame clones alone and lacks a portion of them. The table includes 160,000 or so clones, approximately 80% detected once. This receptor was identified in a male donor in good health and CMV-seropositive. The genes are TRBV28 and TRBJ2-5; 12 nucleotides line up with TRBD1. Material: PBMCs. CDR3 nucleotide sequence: TGTGCCAGCAGTGTACCCGGGACAGGGGGCCGGGAGACCCAGTACTTC. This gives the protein CASSVPGTGGRETQYF.